These 26 T cell receptor beta chains were all obtained from the same sample, sequenced in a study of cytomegalovirus exposure and HLA in healthy donors. 60 Vbeta and 13 Jbeta primers were used in PCR. Data came from immunoSEQ multiplex PCR; TCRdb stores just in-frame clones and leaves some out. The repertoire includes about 57,000 clones, approximately 80% of them detected once, and 4.3% sits in the top ten. Sequenced: PBMCs. All receptors come from a man aged 30 to 45 in good health and CMV-seronegative.

CDR3 coding DNA: TGTGCCAGCAGCCCTCAGGGGGCTCCCTATGGCTACACCTTC. This sequence encodes CASSPQGAPYGYTF. The J gene is TRBJ1-2, the V gene TRBV13, with TRBD1 matching over 8 bases. This CDR3 contains 14 residues. Trimming took 5 bases from V and 4 from J; bases not matched to a gene: 6. The V gene's germline CDR1 is PRHDT and CDR2 FYEKMQ (reference sequence).

This clone was recorded once. The chain couples TRBV7-8 to TRBJ1-5; 7 bases fit TRBD1. With 5 bases clipped from V and 14 bases from J, the junction kept 12 bases outside the gene matches. The CDR3 contains 13 residues. Looked up from germline, CDR1 is SGHVS and CDR2 is FQNEAQ. The CDR3: CASSKEGFGTEHF. CDR3 in DNA: TGTGCCAGCAGCAAAGAGGGGTTCGGGACAGAGCATTTT.

This chain joins TRBV6-5 and TRBJ2-7, with D maybe TRBD2 (7 bases). Germline V CDR1 and CDR2: MNHEY, SVGAGI. The CDR3 runs to 14 residues. The V end lost 4 bases, the J end lost 5 bases, and 15 bases lay between the germline ends. In DNA, the CDR3 is TGTGCCAGCAGTTTGGCGGGGGCTCCCCACGAGCAGTACTTC. This sequence encodes CASSLAGAPHEQYF.

This clone was recorded once. The chain is built from TRBV19 and TRBJ1-2; 10 bases align to TRBD1. Germline V CDR1 and CDR2: LNHDA, SQIVND (reference sequence). Losses at the gene ends were 5 bases for V and 7 bases for J; bases not matched to a gene: 4. The length of the CDR3 is 13 residues. The DNA for the CDR3 is TGTGCCAGTAGTTCCCGGGACAGGGGTGGCTACACCTTC. Protein product: CASSSRDRGGYTF.

This chain joins TRBV7-9 and TRBJ2-5, with a tentative D call TRBD1 (6 bases). The CDR3 sequence is 14 residues long. V dropped 3 bases and J dropped 1 base, with 9 bases sitting between them. Germline values: CDR1 SEHNR, CDR2 FQNEAQ (reference sequence). The CDR3: CASSFNRVQETQYF. The CDR3 nucleotides are TGTGCCAGCAGCTTCAACAGGGTCCAAGAGACCCAGTACTTC.

CDR3 protein: CASSQVRYTEAFF. DNA of the CDR3: TGTGCCAGCAGCCAAGTTCGGTACACTGAAGCTTTCTTT. J is TRBJ1-1 and V is TRBV14, with no clear D. CDR1 is SGHDN, CDR2 FVKESK, per germline. The V end lost 1 base, the J end lost 3 bases, and 6 bases lay between the germline ends. The CDR3 consists of 13 residues.

The chain is built from TRBV19 and TRBJ1-2; unclear D gene. Germline CDR1 and CDR2: LNHDA and SQIVND (reference sequence). This CDR3 region has 11 residues. Trimming shortened V by 5 bases and J by 6 bases, and 7 bases separated the two germline ends. Written as DNA, the CDR3 is TGTGCCAGTAGTTCAGGTCATGGCTACACCTTC. Its translation: CASSSGHGYTF.

Note on this clone: A read error may account for a junction end that differs from germline. This rearrangement joins TRBV19 to TRBJ1-5, with D unclear. From germline, CDR1 is LNHDA and CDR2 SQIVND (reference sequence). CDR3 length: 13 residues. The CDR3, as DNA: TGTGCCAGTACTTCAAAAAGCAATCGGCCCCAGCATTTT. Its protein is CASTSKSNRPQHF. The whole variable domain, remainder taken from reference TRBV19 and TRBJ1-5, is DGGITQSPKYLFRKEGQNVTLSCEQNLNHDAMYWYRQDPGQGLRLIYYSQIVNDFQKGDIAEGYSVSREKKESFPLTVTSAQKNPTAFYLCASTSKSNRPQHFGDGTRLSIL.

The V call is TRBV19, the J call TRBJ2-7, with 10 bases matching TRBD1. CDR1 is LNHDA and CDR2 is SQIVND in the germline V gene (reference sequence). The CDR3 runs 15 residues. Losses at the gene ends were 4 bases for V and 4 bases for J; bases not matched to a gene: 7. CDR3 amino acids: CASSTRDRGGYEQYF. CDR3 nucleotide sequence: TGTGCCAGTAGTACTCGGGACAGGGGAGGGTACGAGCAGTACTTC. Full variable domain (missing parts from reference TRBV19 and TRBJ2-7): DGGITQSPKYLFRKEGQNVTLSCEQNLNHDAMYWYRQDPGQGLRLIYYSQIVNDFQKGDIAEGYSVSREKKESFPLTVTSAQKNPTAFYLCASSTRDRGGYEQYFGPGTRLTVT.

The V call is TRBV7-2, the J call TRBJ2-5; D is perhaps TRBD1 (5 bases). Trimming cost V 2 bases and J 5 bases, with 9 bases left between them. The germline V gene encodes CDR1 SGHTA and CDR2 FQGNSA. CDR3 length: 13 amino acids. CDR3 amino acids: CASSLSGLETQYF. CDR3 DNA: TGTGCCAGCAGCTTATCAGGGTTGGAGACCCAGTACTTC. The entire variable domain, with the rest obtained from reference TRBV7-2 and TRBJ2-5, is as follows: GAGVSQSPSNKVTEKGKDVELRCDPISGHTALYWYRQSLGQGLEFLIYFQGNSAPDKSGLPSDRFSAERTGGSVSTLTIQRTQQEDSAVYLCASSLSGLETQYFGPGTRLLVL.

This clone was observed a single time. The chain combines TRBV2 with TRBJ2-4, with D hard to call. V was clipped by 1 base and J by 0 bases, with 7 bases between them. The CDR3 loop spans 15 amino acids. Germline values: CDR1 SNHLY, CDR2 FYNNEI. The CDR3 loop is CASSEDFLAKNIQYF. DNA of the CDR3: TGTGCCAGCAGTGAAGACTTTCTAGCCAAAAACATTCAGTACTTC.

This clone occurred once. The chain carries TRBV6-1 and TRBJ1-6, with no clear D. The CDR3 is made up of 12 amino acids. V dropped 10 bases and J dropped 8 bases, with 12 bases sitting between them. Germline-derived CDR1 and CDR2 are MNHNS and SASEGT. CDR3 DNA: TGTGCCATCCGGGAACTGGATTCACCCCTCCACTTT. The encoded protein is CAIRELDSPLHF.

This clone was detected only once. The rearrangement uses TRBV19 and TRBJ2-3; 10 bases are shared with TRBD2. This CDR3 is built from 16 residues. Germline V gives CDR1 LNHDA, CDR2 SQIVND (reference sequence). V shed 3 bases, J shed 4 bases, and the junction held 7 bases outside the gene matches. CDR3 in amino acids: CASSMRAGGSADTQYF. As DNA, the CDR3 is TGTGCCAGTAGTATGCGAGCGGGAGGGTCGGCAGATACGCAGTATTTT.

V gene TRBV6-5 combines with J gene TRBJ2-7; D remains unclear. Trimming removed 0 bases at V and 6 bases at J, with 15 bases between. Germline V gives CDR1 MNHEY, CDR2 SVGAGI. This CDR3 is 15 amino acids long. In DNA form, the CDR3 reads TGTGCCAGCAGTTACTCGGCAGGTCCTTTAGGCGAGCAGTACTTC. It yields the protein CASSYSAGPLGEQYF.

The chain joins TRBV7-9 to TRBJ2-7, with D possibly being TRBD1 (6 bases). Germline V lookup: CDR1 SEHNR, CDR2 FQNEAQ (reference sequence). The germline V and J ends were trimmed by 1 base and 4 bases, with 11 bases remaining between them. The CDR3 contains 14 residues. CDR3 nucleotides: TGTGCCAGCAGCTTAGAGAGGACAGAATACGAGCAGTACTTC. Its protein product is CASSLERTEYEQYF.

The V gene is TRBV30, the J gene TRBJ1-6, with 9 bases aligning to TRBD1. The CDR3 consists of 19 residues. The trim removed 0 bases at V and 0 bases at J, leaving 9 bases unmatched. Germline V gives CDR1 GTSNPN, CDR2 SVGIG (reference sequence). CDR3 region: CAWSVRGGQGFSYNSPLHF. The CDR3 DNA sequence: TGTGCCTGGAGTGTACGTGGGGGACAGGGTTTCTCCTATAATTCACCCCTCCACTTT.

The chain joins TRBV6-1 to TRBJ2-1; 8 positions agree with TRBD1. There are 15 residues in the CDR3. Germline values: CDR1 MNHNS, CDR2 SASEGT. V lost 7 bases to trimming and J lost 5 bases; unmatched junction nucleotides: 10. CDR3 coding DNA: TGTGCCAGCATCCCACCGGACAGGGTTAACAATGAGCAGTTCTTC. This sequence encodes CASIPPDRVNNEQFF.

V usage is TRBV27 and J usage is TRBJ1-6, with 9 nucleotides matching TRBD1. CDR1 MNHEY and CDR2 SMNVEV come from the germline V gene (reference sequence). The CDR3 has 15 residues. Trimming at V came to 6 bases and at J to 9 bases, leaving 9 bases not matched to a gene. CDR3 sequence reads: CASSQPRTGASPLHF. For the CDR3, the DNA is TGTGCCAGCAGCCAACCCCGGACAGGGGCTTCACCCCTCCACTTT.

This chain connects TRBV7-2 to TRBJ2-1, with 8 bases identical to TRBD2. Germline CDR1 is SGHTA and CDR2 is FQGNSA. The CDR3 is made up of 15 amino acids. The J segment lost 7 bases and the V segment lost 1 base, leaving 6 bases of the junction unmatched. The CDR3 bases are TGTGCCAGCAGCTTAGAAGGGACTAGGGAAAATGAGCAGTTCTTC. Residues: CASSLEGTRENEQFF.

The genes are TRBV5-1 and TRBJ2-1, with TRBD2 identical over 13 bases. The J segment lost 6 bases and the V segment lost 1 base, leaving 4 bases of the junction unmatched. The CDR3 sequence is 16 residues long. Germline values: CDR1 SGHRS, CDR2 YFSETQ. CDR3 region: CASSLTTSGGSNEQFF. CDR3 nucleotides: TGCGCCAGCAGCTTGACGACTAGCGGGGGGTCCAATGAGCAGTTCTTC.

V is TRBV7-8 and J is TRBJ2-7; possible D gene TRBD2, 6 bases. Germline values: CDR1 SGHVS, CDR2 FQNEAQ. This CDR3 has 10 residues. Trimming took 5 bases from V and 7 from J, leaving 6 bases between them. The CDR3, as DNA: TGTGCCAGCAGCGGGGGGGAGCAGTACTTC. Amino acids: CASSGGEQYF. Full variable domain (outside the CDR3, taken from reference TRBV7-8 and TRBJ2-7): GAGVSQSPRYKVAKRGQDVALRCDPISGHVSLFWYQQALGQGPEFLTYFQNEAQLDKSGLPSDRFFAERPEGSVSTLKIQRTQQEDSAVYLCASSGGEQYFGPGTRLTVT.

This sequence joins TRBV5-4 and TRBJ2-1, with 9 bases lining up with TRBD2. With 1 base clipped from V and 7 bases from J, the junction kept 9 bases outside the gene matches. CDR1 and CDR2 (germline): SGHNT, YYREEE (reference sequence). This CDR3 is 16 amino acids long. The CDR3 DNA reads TGTGCCAGCAGCTTGCCGGCGGGAGGGCCTGATAATGAGCAGTTCTTC. Its protein product is CASSLPAGGPDNEQFF.

This clone occurred once. The V call is TRBV21-1, the J call TRBJ2-5; TRBD1 is taken as the D call from the table, unchecked against the DNA. TRBV21-1 corresponds to a pseudogene. The CDR3 is made up of 15 amino acids. CDR3 sequence (DNA): TGTGCCAGAGGGGGGACAGGGGGCTGTGAAGAGACCCAGTACTTC. Its translation is CARGGTGGCEETQYF.

The chain combines TRBV30 with TRBJ2-3; tentative D call: TRBD2 (5 bases). CDR3 size: 14 residues. V shed 3 bases and J shed 0 bases, with 10 bases lying between them. Germline lookup yields CDR1 GTSNPN and CDR2 SVGIG (reference sequence). The CDR3 coding sequence is TGTGCCTGGAGACGGGGTACTAGCACAGATACGCAGTATTTT. Amino acids: CAWRRGTSTDTQYF.

The CDR3 region is CASSELAGGPGEQYF. The CDR3 DNA reads TGTGCCAGCAGTGAACTAGCGGGAGGGCCGGGGGAGCAGTACTTC. The chain couples TRBV6-1 to TRBJ2-7, with TRBD2 matching 12 bases. Germline V lookup: CDR1 MNHNS, CDR2 SASEGT. The V and J ends lost 2 bases and 7 bases, in that order; junction bases with no gene match: 6. The CDR3 spans 15 residues.

The rearrangement links TRBV6-5 to TRBJ1-2; D is perhaps TRBD1 (5 bases). The CDR3 is 16 amino acids. V was cut by 2 bases and J by 4 bases, with 17 bases left in between. CDR1 and CDR2 (germline): MNHEY, SVGAGI. The CDR3 DNA follows: TGTGCCAGCAGTTACCCGATTTCCACAGGTGGCTATGGCTACACCTTC. Residues: CASSYPISTGGYGYTF.